This T cell receptor beta chain came from a study of T-cell reconstitution after alpha-beta-depleted transplantation in children (dated by TCRdb to the mid-2010s). For the wider study: Using TCR repertoire profiling, the study quantitatively followed how T-cell immune reconstitution unfolded in children after TCRalphabeta/CD19-depleted allogeneic hematopoietic cell transplantation.

As to this clonotype: Its binding antigen is unknown. Base qualities are missing; no much larger clone stands one base away.

Library construction relied on PCR. Sequencing used an Illumina HiSeq 2500. Molecular barcoding was employed in the preparation of TCR libraries, with unique molecular identifiers being used to normalize TCRbeta repertoire quantification. TCRdb handled the public reads itself, with Q25 trimming in fastp and clone calling in MiXCR, and kept productive beta chains. CDR3 protein sequences are deduplicated, and each keeps its most common genes and DNA. This sample lists 500,000 or so distinct CDR3 sequences; around a third were detected once. The top ten hold about 2.3% of the sample. CDR1 and CDR2, looked up from the germline V gene, are ENHRY and SYGVKD. From its cysteine to its phenylalanine, the CDR3 spans 16 amino acids. Kept here is only the CDR3 DNA, which spans 48 bases and is read in frame from base 1. The trim is 0 bases for V and 0 bases for J, with a gap of 9 bases between the germline ends.

This chain is built from TRBV10-3 and TRBJ2-4, with the D gene too uncertain to name. The source of this sequence is a human donor who donated a stem cell graft to a child with aplastic anemia. The specimen comprised PBMCs from the stem cell graft donor, sampled from the stem cell graft. The DNA sequence is as follows: TGTGCCATCAGTGAGTCAGGCACCTTAGCCAAAAACATTCAGTACTTC. Translated, it reads CAISESGTLAKNIQYF.